These 3 T cell receptor beta chains were sequenced from one sample in a study of response to subunit inactivated influenza vaccine. TCRdb re-analysed the RT-PCR reads in MiXCR, keeping a single row per CDR3 protein. The sample lists 700,000 to 900,000 distinct CDR3 sequences, around 21% occurring once. The material was PBMCs from blood, obtained roughly 5 days after vaccination. All receptors derive from a man aged 45 to 65 who received an inactivated influenza vaccine.

This rearrangement joins TRBV7-9 to TRBJ2-5, with D possibly TRBD2 on 6 matching bases. The CDR3 consists of 16 residues. CDR1 SEHNR and CDR2 FQNEAQ come from the germline V gene (reference sequence). The V gene lost 5 bases and the J gene lost 0 bases, with 16 bases spanning the gap. DNA for the CDR3: TGTGCCAGCAGCCAGCCCGGCGGGAAGTACCAAGAGACCCAGTACTTC. Its translation: CASSQPGGKYQETQYF.

The chain couples TRBV20-1 to TRBJ2-3, with unresolved D. Per the germline V gene, CDR1 is DFQATT and CDR2 is SNEGSKA (reference sequence). This CDR3 is 13 amino acids long. CDR3 coding DNA: TGCAGACTAAGCGACACTAGCACAGATACGCAGTATTTT. Translation: CRLSDTSTDTQYF.

The sample holds a few counts of this clonotype. This chain joins TRBV20-1 and TRBJ1-6, with D tentatively TRBD1 (6 bases). The CDR3 covers 14 residues. The V gene's germline CDR1 is DFQATT and CDR2 SNEGSKA (reference sequence). V lost 2 bases and J 7 bases, leaving 12 bases between the germline ends. The CDR3 region is CSARPPGQNSPLHF. The CDR3 DNA follows: TGCAGTGCTAGACCGCCGGGACAAAATTCACCCCTCCACTTT.